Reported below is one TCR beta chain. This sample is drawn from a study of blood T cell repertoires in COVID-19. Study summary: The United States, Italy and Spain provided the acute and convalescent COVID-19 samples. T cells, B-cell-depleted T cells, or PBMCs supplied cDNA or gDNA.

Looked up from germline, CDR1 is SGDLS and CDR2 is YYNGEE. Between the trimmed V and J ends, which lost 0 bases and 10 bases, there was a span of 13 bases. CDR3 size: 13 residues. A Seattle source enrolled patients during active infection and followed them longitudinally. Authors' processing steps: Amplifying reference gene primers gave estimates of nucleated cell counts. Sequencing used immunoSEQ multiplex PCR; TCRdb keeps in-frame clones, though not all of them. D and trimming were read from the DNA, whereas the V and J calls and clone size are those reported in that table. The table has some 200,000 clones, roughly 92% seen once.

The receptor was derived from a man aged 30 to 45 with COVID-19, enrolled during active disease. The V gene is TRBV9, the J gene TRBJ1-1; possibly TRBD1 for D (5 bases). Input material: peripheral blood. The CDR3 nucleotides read TGTGCCAGCAGCGTAGATCTGGGGGGGATAGCTTTCTTT. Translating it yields CASSVDLGGIAFF.